One sample yielded the 20 T cell receptor beta chains listed below, sequenced in a study of blood T cell repertoires in COVID-19. Sequencing used immunoSEQ multiplex PCR; TCRdb keeps in-frame clones, though not all of them. The table records around 70,000 clones, roughly four fifths of them present only once. The sample was peripheral blood. The source of these receptors is an elderly man with acute or convalescent COVID-19.

In the case of this clone: The junction does not match germline at one end; this may be a read error. This rearrangement joins TRBV5-4 to TRBJ2-7, with 11 nucleotides matching TRBD2. Germline V gene data show CDR1 as SGHNT and CDR2 as YYREEE (reference sequence). The CDR3 length is 16 residues. CDR3 sequence reads: CASGLGGLAGSYEQYF. The CDR3 DNA sequence: TGTGCCAGCGGCTTGGGCGGACTAGCGGGCTCCTACGAGCAGTACTTC.

J is TRBJ2-1 and V is TRBV5-1; 8 bases match TRBD1. The CDR3 loop spans 15 amino acids. Unmatched junction bases numbered 9, after V lost 5 bases and J lost 5 bases. The germline V gene encodes CDR1 SGHRS and CDR2 YFSETQ. CDR3 sequence (DNA): TGCGCCAGCAGTTTTACCGGGACAGGCAACAATGAGCAGTTCTTC. It translates to CASSFTGTGNNEQFF.

V and J are TRBV28 and TRBJ1-4; D is unclear. Per germline, CDR1 MDHEN and CDR2 SYDVKM. Trimming took off 2 bases at V and 0 bases at J, with 10 bases between the two ends. The CDR3 spans 16 residues. The CDR3 DNA is TGTGCCAGCAGTTTAGGCCCCCTCGCAACTAATGAAAAACTGTTTTTT. It codes for CASSLGPLATNEKLFF.

The genes are TRBV11-2 and TRBJ1-6; maybe TRBD1 (5 bases). V shed 1 base and J shed 4 bases, with 17 bases lying between them. The germline V gene has CDR1 SGHAT and CDR2 FQNNGV. CDR3 length: 18 amino acids. CDR3 coding DNA: TGTGCCAGCAGCTTAGCCCCCAAGGAGGGGCGTTATAATTCACCCCTCCACTTT. The encoded protein is CASSLAPKEGRYNSPLHF.

This chain uses TRBV19 with TRBJ1-1, with D unclear. This CDR3 region has 13 residues. Trimming pared 5 bases from V and 2 bases from J, leaving 9 bases between. Germline loops: CDR1 LNHDA, CDR2 SQIVND (reference sequence). The CDR3 DNA follows: TGTGCCAGTAGTTTTATTCTTAACACTGAAGCTTTCTTT. Protein: CASSFILNTEAFF.

The chain links TRBV6-2 or TRBV6-3 to TRBJ2-7; D unresolved. The CDR3 runs to 18 residues. The V gene lost 4 bases and the J gene lost 2 bases, with 24 bases spanning the gap. Germline-derived CDR1 and CDR2 are MNHEY and SVGEGT. As DNA, the CDR3 is TGTGCCAGCAGTTTTTTCGCCAACAGATACACACTGCCCTACGAGCAGTACTTC. It codes for CASSFFANRYTLPYEQYF.

The chain has TRBV7-9 and TRBJ1-5, with D possibly TRBD1 on 5 matching bases. Germline CDR1 is SEHNR and CDR2 is FQNEAQ (reference sequence). This CDR3 is built from 13 residues. Between the trimmed V and J ends, which lost 6 bases and 7 bases, there was a span of 13 bases. DNA of the CDR3: TGTGCCAGCAGTCTAGGGGTTCAACAGCCCCAGCATTTT. It translates to CASSLGVQQPQHF.

There are many counts of this clone. V is TRBV27 and J is TRBJ1-2; 7 nucleotides agree with TRBD1. The germline V gene encodes CDR1 MNHEY and CDR2 SMNVEV (reference sequence). The trim removed 2 bases at V and 6 bases at J, leaving 3 bases unmatched. The CDR3 length is 13 residues. CDR3 in DNA: TGTGCCAGCAGTTTAGAGGGGGCGCATGGCTACACCTTC. Translated: CASSLEGAHGYTF.

This clone has only a few counts. V gene TRBV7-9 combines with J gene TRBJ1-2, with TRBD1 matching 8 bases. From germline, CDR1 is SEHNR and CDR2 FQNEAQ (reference sequence). J lost 6 bases, V lost 5 bases, and 5 bases had no gene match. The CDR3 length is 13 residues. This CDR3 is CASSVQQGDGYTF. CDR3 DNA: TGTGCCAGCAGCGTACAACAGGGGGATGGCTACACCTTC.

V gene TRBV11-1 combines with J gene TRBJ2-7; 14 nucleotides agree with TRBD2. The V and J ends lost 5 bases and 5 bases, in that order; junction bases with no gene match: 2. Germline V gives CDR1 SGHAT, CDR2 FQDESV (reference sequence). CDR3 length equals 14 residues. The CDR3 region has the DNA TGTGCCAGCAGCAGGACTAGCGGGGGGAACGAGCAGTACTTC. Its protein product is CASSRTSGGNEQYF.

This clone came up a few times. The chain recombines TRBV2 with TRBJ1-2; D might be TRBD1 (5 bases). This CDR3 comprises 13 residues. Germline CDR1 is SNHLY and CDR2 is FYNNEI. Between the trimmed V and J ends, which lost 6 bases and 6 bases, there was a span of 14 bases. CDR3 DNA: TGTGCCAGCAGGAAAGACAGTGGGGATGGCTACACCTTC. It codes for CASRKDSGDGYTF.

The J gene is TRBJ2-1, the V gene TRBV10-1, with 10 bases matching TRBD2. CDR3 length: 13 residues. V trimming: 8 bases; J trimming: 6 bases; junction bases outside the gene matches: 4. The germline gives CDR1 WNHNN, CDR2 SYGVQD (reference sequence). The CDR3 loop reads CASGASGSNEQFF. Here the CDR3 DNA reads TGCGCCAGCGGGGCTAGCGGGAGCAATGAGCAGTTCTTC.

The CDR3 sequence is CASSQGGLTGRSLNEQFF. In nucleotides, the CDR3 is TGTGCCAGCAGCCAAGGAGGGCTTACCGGGAGGAGCCTGAATGAGCAGTTCTTC. V gene TRBV14 combines with J gene TRBJ2-1; TRBD2 agrees at 7 bases. This CDR3 is built from 18 residues. Germline values: CDR1 SGHDN, CDR2 FVKESK. V lost 1 base and J lost 7; bases outside the gene matches: 16.

This rearrangement joins TRBV18 to TRBJ2-1, with a weak D call TRBD2 (5 bases). CDR3 length: 15 residues. Germline assignment: CDR1 KGHSH and CDR2 LQKENI. V was pared by 0 bases and J by 7 bases, with 13 bases between. CDR3 DNA sequence: TGTGCCAGCTCACCACCCGGGCTAGCCATAAATGAGCAGTTCTTC. Protein sequence: CASSPPGLAINEQFF. Complete variable domain (other parts from reference TRBV18 and TRBJ2-1): NAGVMQNPRHLVRRRGQEARLRCSPMKGHSHVYWYRQLPEEGLKFMVYLQKENIIDESGMPKERFSAEFPKEGPSILRIQQVVRGDSAAYFCASSPPGLAINEQFFGPGTRLTVL.

This chain joins TRBV4-1 and TRBJ1-4; D is uncertain. Trimming left V 0 bases short and J 7 bases short, with 21 bases between. In germline, CDR1 is MGHRA, CDR2 YSYEKL. The length of the CDR3 is 18 residues. CDR3 sequence (DNA): TGCGCCAGCAGCCAAGAGGCCGGCTGGGCAGCCCTTGGTGAAAAACTGTTTTTT. Its translation is CASSQEAGWAALGEKLFF.

The gene calls are TRBV11-3 and TRBJ2-5; D not resolved. The CDR3 runs 13 residues. Germline assignment: CDR1 SGHNT and CDR2 YENEEA. Trimming removed 2 bases at V and 3 bases at J, with 7 bases between. The CDR3: CASSLSGEETQYF. CDR3 DNA: TGTGCCAGCAGCTTAAGTGGAGAAGAGACCCAGTACTTC.

The gene calls are TRBV19 and TRBJ2-7, with D possibly being TRBD1 (6 bases). Trimming shortened V by 4 bases and J by 3 bases, and 13 bases separated the two germline ends. The germline gives CDR1 LNHDA, CDR2 SQIVND (reference sequence). The CDR3 totals 14 residues. The CDR3 DNA sequence: TGTGCCAGTAGTACCTGGACAGTCTACTACGAGCAGTACTTC. Protein product: CASSTWTVYYEQYF.

The CDR3 sequence is CASSIKGNYGYTF. CDR3 sequence (DNA): TGTGCCAGTAGTATCAAGGGGAACTATGGCTACACCTTC. V is TRBV19 and J is TRBJ1-2; D is possibly TRBD1 (5 bases). V dropped 3 bases and J dropped 2 bases, with 7 bases sitting between them. Germline-derived CDR1 and CDR2 are LNHDA and SQIVND (reference sequence). CDR3 length equals 13 residues. Complete variable domain (other parts from reference TRBV19 and TRBJ1-2): DGGITQSPKYLFRKEGQNVTLSCEQNLNHDAMYWYRQDPGQGLRLIYYSQIVNDFQKGDIAEGYSVSREKKESFPLTVTSAQKNPTAFYLCASSIKGNYGYTFGSGTRLTVV.

This chain links TRBV2 with TRBJ1-6; D is unresolved. V shed 5 bases and J shed 14 bases, with 19 bases lying between them. This CDR3 spans 14 amino acids. Looked up from germline, CDR1 is SNHLY and CDR2 is FYNNEI. Here the CDR3 reads CASSTEGGQPALHF. CDR3 coding DNA: TGTGCCAGCAGTACCGAGGGAGGTCAACCAGCCCTCCACTTT.

The chain joins TRBV6-2 or TRBV6-3 to TRBJ1-6, with D perhaps TRBD1 (5 bases). Germline assignment: CDR1 MNHEY and CDR2 SVGEGT. CDR3 length: 16 amino acids. V shed 4 bases and J shed 5 bases, with 15 bases lying between them. The CDR3 loop is CASSSQGSENNSPLHF. CDR3 coding DNA: TGTGCCAGCAGTTCCCAGGGTTCAGAGAATAATTCACCCCTCCACTTT.